This T cell receptor (beta chain) was observed in a study of blood T cell repertoires in COVID-19. After removal of 3 bases from V and 9 bases from J, the junction contained 16 bases not matched to a gene. The germline V gene encodes CDR1 MGHRA and CDR2 YSYEKL. The length of the CDR3 is 18 residues. Source study methods: Reference gene primer amplification in the assay estimated nucleated cell counts. The assay was immunoSEQ multiplex PCR, and TCRdb's table has in-frame clones only and misses some. D and trimming come from the DNA, and the V and J calls and clone size come from that table. The sample has around 180,000 clones; about 80% are singletons. Symptom resolution, clearance, or two negative PCRs marked donors in Cohort 3 as recovered.

Material for sequencing was PBMCs or T cells enriched from blood (not recorded which). This receptor was identified in a middle-aged man who had recovered from COVID-19. The chain carries TRBV4-1 and TRBJ2-1; 11 bases agree with TRBD2. As DNA, the CDR3 is TGCGCCAGCAGCCAGTCTCCCGCCCTAGCGGGGGGCGGGTCTGAGCAGTTCTTC. Translating gives CASSQSPALAGGGSEQFF.